Following are 26 T cell receptor beta chains from one sample sequenced in a study of T cell responses to AZD1222 COVID-19 vaccine. Clones were sequenced by immunoSEQ multiplex PCR, and TCRdb holds only the in-frame ones, with some missing. The sample contains 100,000 to 120,000 clones, about 87% of which appear only once. This material consisted of peripheral blood, taken 28 days after the second AZD1222 dose. The receptors stem from an adult who received the AZD1222 COVID-19 vaccine.

The V call is TRBV28, the J call TRBJ2-3, with D perhaps given as TRBD1 or TRBD2 (5 bases each). Germline CDR1 is MDHEN and CDR2 is SYDVKM. V lost 5 bases and J 13 bases, leaving 28 bases between the germline ends. There are 16 residues in the CDR3. CDR3: CASSLQRGAARASEYF. In DNA, the CDR3 is TGTGCCAGCAGTCTCCAGAGGGGAGCGGCTCGGGCTTCTGAGTATTTT.

This chain uses TRBV5-1 with TRBJ2-7; 10 nucleotides match TRBD2. The CDR3 has 16 amino acids. V was clipped by 1 base and J by 2 bases; unmatched bases: 6. CDR1 and CDR2 from the germline V gene are SGHRS and YFSETQ. The CDR3 spells CASSLFSTSGAYEQYF. CDR3 in DNA: TGCGCCAGCAGCTTGTTCTCCACTAGCGGGGCCTACGAGCAGTACTTC.

This clone was seen just once. This chain links TRBV5-1 with TRBJ2-3, with 11 bases aligning to TRBD2. Germline-derived CDR1 and CDR2 are SGHRS and YFSETQ. The CDR3 is 16 residues long. The V segment lost 2 bases and the J segment 5 bases; nucleotides outside the gene matches: 7. In DNA form, the CDR3 reads TGCGCCAGCAGCTTTAGCGGGGGGGCCTATAAAGATACGCAGTATTTT. Its translation: CASSFSGGAYKDTQYF.

The CDR3 here is CASSSQGVGTDTQYF. As DNA, the CDR3 is TGTGCCAGCAGTTCACAGGGGGTCGGCACAGATACGCAGTATTTT. The genes are TRBV28 and TRBJ2-3, with 8 bases aligning to TRBD1. Germline trimming cut 4 bases from V and 1 base from J; bases unmatched to any gene: 4. Looked up from germline, CDR1 is MDHEN and CDR2 is SYDVKM. The CDR3 contains 15 residues. The variable domain in full, with the rest retrieved from reference TRBV28 and TRBJ2-3, is DVKVTQSSRYLVKRTGEKVFLECVQDMDHENMFWYRQDPGLGLRLIYFSYDVKMKEKGDIPEGYSVSREKKERFSLILESASTNQTSMYLCASSSQGVGTDTQYFGPGTRLTVL.

V gene TRBV5-1 combines with J gene TRBJ1-1; D remains ambiguous. The V end lost 3 bases, the J end lost 6 bases, and 9 bases lay between the germline ends. This CDR3 contains 12 residues. Looked up from germline, CDR1 is SGHRS and CDR2 is YFSETQ. The CDR3 coding sequence is TGCGCCAGCAGCTGGGAGGGTGCTGAAGCTTTCTTT. Amino acid sequence: CASSWEGAEAFF.

This clone was seen a handful of times. The rearrangement joins TRBV30 to TRBJ1-6; D is uncertain. The CDR3 consists of 17 residues. CDR1 GTSNPN and CDR2 SVGIG come from the germline V gene (reference sequence). V was cut by 3 bases and J by 0 bases, with 15 bases left in between. The CDR3 bases are TGTGCCTGGAGCTTCGTTGGTCTCAGCTCCTATAATTCACCCCTCCACTTT. Translation: CAWSFVGLSSYNSPLHF.

The chain couples TRBV21-1 to TRBJ1-4. TRBV21-1 is tagged as a pseudogene. The CDR3 has 17 amino acids. CDR3 DNA sequence: TGTGCCAGCAGCACCTGGGGGGGGATTGAAACTAATGAAAAACTGTTTTTT. Residues: CASSTWGGIETNEKLFF.

This sequence joins TRBV24-1 and TRBJ2-1; D is ambiguous. Germline values: CDR1 KGHDR, CDR2 SFDVKD. The V end was cut by 3 bases, the J end by 8 bases, with 10 bases between. CDR3 length: 13 residues. CDR3 residues: CATSDPNRDEQFF. CDR3 DNA sequence: TGTGCCACCAGTGATCCGAACCGGGATGAGCAGTTCTTC.

This clone was counted only a few times. The rearrangement links TRBV7-9 to TRBJ2-3; D might be TRBD2 (5 bases). This CDR3 contains 16 residues. V lost 5 bases to trimming and J lost 0 bases, with 15 bases between them. Germline V gene lookup returns CDR1 SEHNR and CDR2 FQNEAQ (reference sequence). The CDR3 loop is CASSRSFEGSTDTQYF. The CDR3 DNA is TGTGCCAGCAGCCGTTCCTTCGAGGGCAGCACAGATACGCAGTATTTT.

The chain links TRBV18 to TRBJ2-7; either TRBD1 or TRBD2 may supply D (5 bases each). Per germline, CDR1 KGHSH and CDR2 LQKENI. This CDR3 has 15 amino acids. V lost 3 bases to trimming and J lost 1 base, with 13 bases between them. The CDR3 DNA is TGTGCCAGCTCACCCTACGGGACGCCATCCTACGAGCAGTACTTC. Translated, it gives CASSPYGTPSYEQYF.

The V call is TRBV10-3, the J call TRBJ2-1; TRBD2 matches 14 bases. J gave up 1 base and V 4 bases, and 12 bases lay outside the gene matches. Germline lookup yields CDR1 ENHRY and CDR2 SYGVKD. The CDR3 loop spans 20 amino acids. The CDR3 region is CAISADPGLAGVGSYNEQFF. CDR3 bases: TGTGCCATCAGTGCCGATCCGGGACTAGCGGGAGTAGGGTCCTACAATGAGCAGTTCTTC.

The chain recombines TRBV28 with TRBJ1-3, with D hard to call. The V gene's germline CDR1 is MDHEN and CDR2 SYDVKM. Between the trimmed V and J ends, which lost 6 bases and 4 bases, there was a span of 19 bases. This CDR3 spans 16 amino acids. The CDR3 loop is CASRPKTFRRGNTIYF. As DNA, the CDR3 is TGTGCCAGCAGACCTAAGACATTTCGGCGCGGAAACACCATATATTTT.

The chain employs TRBV28 and TRBJ2-7; 9 positions agree with TRBD2. With V trimmed by 5 bases and J by 0 bases, 11 bases remained unmatched. CDR3 size: 17 residues. Germline V gene sequence: CDR1 MDHEN, CDR2 SYDVKM. For the CDR3, the DNA is TGTGCCAGCAGTACAAACCTTAGCGGGAGACGCTCCTACGAGCAGTACTTC. Translated, it gives CASSTNLSGRRSYEQYF. Together with reference TRBV28 and TRBJ2-7, the CDR3 gives the full variable domain: DVKVTQSSRYLVKRTGEKVFLECVQDMDHENMFWYRQDPGLGLRLIYFSYDVKMKEKGDIPEGYSVSREKKERFSLILESASTNQTSMYLCASSTNLSGRRSYEQYFGPGTRLTVT.

V is TRBV27 and J is TRBJ2-7; a possible D gene is TRBD1 (6 bases). V lost 4 bases, J lost 5 bases, and 15 bases lay in between. CDR1 and CDR2 (germline): MNHEY, SMNVEV (reference sequence). The CDR3 sequence is 14 residues long. CDR3 in amino acids: CASSSTGTGNEQYF. DNA of the CDR3: TGTGCCAGCAGTTCAACAGGCACAGGGAACGAGCAGTACTTC.

This chain links TRBV28 with TRBJ1-1, with D unclear. V lost 4 bases, J lost 0 bases, and 9 bases lay in between. Germline assignment: CDR1 MDHEN and CDR2 SYDVKM. The CDR3 contains 14 residues. CDR3 amino acids: CASSSYILNTEAFF. In nucleotides, the CDR3 is TGTGCCAGCAGTTCGTACATCTTGAACACTGAAGCTTTCTTT.

This clone was observed a single time. The genes are TRBV19 and TRBJ2-7; either TRBD1 or TRBD2 may fit D (6 bases each). Germline lookup yields CDR1 LNHDA and CDR2 SQIVND (reference sequence). The CDR3 has 13 amino acids. The germline V and J ends were trimmed by 6 bases and 3 bases, with 12 bases remaining between them. CDR3 bases: TGTGCCAGTAGCTCGGGGGCCCTCTACGAGCAGTACTTC. Its translation: CASSSGALYEQYF.

V gene TRBV18 combines with J gene TRBJ2-3; no firm D call. V lost 1 base and J lost 5, with 22 bases in between. The germline V gene has CDR1 KGHSH and CDR2 LQKENI. CDR3 size: 18 residues. CDR3 in amino acids: CASSPRAMKAVAEDTQYF. The CDR3 bases are TGTGCCAGCTCACCACGGGCGATGAAGGCGGTGGCGGAAGATACGCAGTATTTT.

This clone has just one count. V is TRBV5-1 and J is TRBJ1-1; 8 bases line up with TRBD1. The length of the CDR3 is 15 residues. Unmatched junction bases numbered 6, after V lost 2 bases and J lost 3 bases. The germline gives CDR1 SGHRS, CDR2 YFSETQ. The CDR3 nucleotides read TGCGCCAGCAGCTTCCAGGGGGCCCCAGACACTGAAGCTTTCTTT. This sequence encodes CASSFQGAPDTEAFF. Combining the CDR3 with reference TRBV5-1 and TRBJ1-1 gives the whole variable domain KAGVTQTPRYLIKTRGQQVTLSCSPISGHRSVSWYQQTPGQGLQFLFEYFSETQRNKGNFPGRFSGRQFSNSRSEMNVSTLELGDSALYLCASSFQGAPDTEAFFGQGTRLTVV.

The V call is TRBV2, the J call TRBJ1-6; the D gene is possibly TRBD1 (5 bases). The CDR3 has 15 residues. Deletions cut 6 bases from V and 5 bases from J, with 14 bases between. CDR1 and CDR2 (germline): SNHLY, FYNNEI. The CDR3 is CASRPGTGNNSPLHF. CDR3 DNA: TGTGCCAGCAGACCCGGGACCGGGAATAATTCACCCCTCCACTTT.

The V gene is TRBV5-1, the J gene TRBJ2-3; 10 bases agree with TRBD1. The CDR3 sequence is 14 residues long. Germline CDR1 and CDR2: SGHRS and YFSETQ. J gave up 5 bases and V 2 bases, and 2 bases lay outside the gene matches. CDR3 nucleotides: TGCGCCAGCAGCTTTGGACAGGGGGGAGATACGCAGTATTTT. Translation: CASSFGQGGDTQYF.

The CDR3, as DNA: TGTGCCAGCAGCTCCCAGGGAGGAACTGAAGCTTTCTTT. Translation gives CASSSQGGTEAFF. This chain joins TRBV6-6 and TRBJ1-1; a possible D gene is TRBD1 (5 bases). Per the germline V gene, CDR1 is MNHNY and CDR2 is SVGAGI (reference sequence). The CDR3 totals 13 residues. V lost 6 bases and J lost 5, with 13 bases in between.

The chain joins TRBV10-3 to TRBJ1-1; tentative D call: TRBD1 (5 bases). The CDR3 is made up of 12 amino acids. CDR1 ENHRY and CDR2 SYGVKD come from the germline V gene. V lost 11 bases and J 5 bases, leaving 15 bases between the germline ends. CDR3 sequence: CASGGVSTEAFF. CDR3 DNA sequence: TGTGCCTCGGGGGGGGTATCGACTGAAGCTTTCTTT.

CDR3 residues: CASSRGLAGGMIYEQYF. In DNA form, the CDR3 reads TGCGCCAGCAGCCGAGGACTAGCGGGAGGGATGATTTACGAGCAGTACTTC. V gene TRBV5-1 combines with J gene TRBJ2-7, with 15 bases fitting TRBD2. CDR1 SGHRS and CDR2 YFSETQ come from the germline V gene. Unmatched junction bases numbered 9, after V lost 4 bases and J lost 4 bases. CDR3 length: 17 residues.

V is TRBV5-4 and J is TRBJ1-6; weak D call: TRBD1 (6 bases). The CDR3 consists of 15 residues. The germline V and J ends were trimmed by 0 bases and 5 bases, with 9 bases remaining between them. Germline V gene data show CDR1 as SGHNT and CDR2 as YYREEE (reference sequence). The CDR3 loop is CASSLDQGNNSPLHF. The CDR3 nucleotides are TGTGCCAGCAGCTTGGACCAGGGGAATAATTCACCCCTCCACTTT.

This clone was detected only once. The CDR3 spells CASSPTKIPDTQYF. The CDR3 DNA reads TGTGCCAGCAGCCCGACCAAAATCCCAGATACGCAGTATTTT. This chain joins TRBV13 and TRBJ2-3; D gene ambiguous. Germline V gene data show CDR1 as PRHDT and CDR2 as FYEKMQ (reference sequence). The V end was cut by 5 bases, the J end by 4 bases, with 13 bases between. This CDR3 region has 14 residues.

This clone appeared a single time. CDR3 region: CASSPRGLGLSNQPQHF. The CDR3, as DNA: TGTGCCAGCTCACCGCGAGGGTTAGGGCTGAGCAATCAGCCCCAGCATTTT. The V call is TRBV18, the J call TRBJ1-5; no reliable D call. The CDR3 covers 17 residues. Germline V gives CDR1 KGHSH, CDR2 LQKENI. V shed 3 bases and J shed 1 base, with 16 bases lying between them.